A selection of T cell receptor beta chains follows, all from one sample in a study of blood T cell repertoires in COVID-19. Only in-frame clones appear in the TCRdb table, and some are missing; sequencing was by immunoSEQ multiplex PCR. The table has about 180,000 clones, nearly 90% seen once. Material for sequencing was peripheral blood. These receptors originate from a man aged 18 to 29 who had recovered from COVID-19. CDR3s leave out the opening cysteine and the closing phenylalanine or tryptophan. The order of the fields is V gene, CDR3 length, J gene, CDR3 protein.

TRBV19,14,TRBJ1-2,ASSSWAGDRAYGYT
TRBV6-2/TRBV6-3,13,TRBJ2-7,ASSYTSGRPHEQY
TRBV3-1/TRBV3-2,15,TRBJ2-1,ASSASDRSRSYNEQF
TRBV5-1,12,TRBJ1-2,ASSPGGQVYGYT
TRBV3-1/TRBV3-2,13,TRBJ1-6,ASSQATGVDSPLH
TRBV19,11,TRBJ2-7,ASGLAGGNEQY
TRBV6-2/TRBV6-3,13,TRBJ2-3,ASSYRQGRTDTQY
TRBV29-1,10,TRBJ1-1,SVAQGNTEAF
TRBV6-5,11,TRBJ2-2,ASSYGGTGELF
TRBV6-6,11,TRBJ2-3,ASSPQGGDTQY
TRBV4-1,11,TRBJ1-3,AYLQGRGNTIY